This passage covers 10 T cell receptor beta chains from one sample sequenced in a study of T-cell reconstitution after alpha-beta-depleted transplantation in children. Unique molecular identifiers were used in preparing the TCRbeta library. Using its own MiXCR run on the PCR reads, TCRdb lists one record per CDR3 protein. Counted here are 200,000 or so distinct CDR3 sequences, about 6% occurring once; the ten biggest clones make up about 5%. The material was PBMCs, obtained before TCRalphabeta/CD19-depleted stem cell transplant. Receptors originate from a girl in the first two years of life with combined immunodeficiency, due to receive a stem cell transplant.

This clonotype was recorded at least ten times. The rearrangement links TRBV21-1 to TRBJ1-3. TRBV21-1 is described as a pseudogene. The CDR3 has 18 residues. In nucleotides, the CDR3 is TGTGCCAGCAGCAAATTCTCTCAGGCCGCGTTAAGTGGAAACACCATATATTTT. Protein sequence: CASSKFSQAALSGNTIYF.

There are many counts of this clonotype. The V call is TRBV9, the J call TRBJ2-1, with D perhaps TRBD2 (5 bases). V was cut by 0 bases and J by 9 bases, with 7 bases left in between. The CDR3 has 12 amino acids. The germline gives CDR1 SGDLS, CDR2 YYNGEE. CDR3 bases: TGTGCCAGCAGCGTAGATCGGGGTGAGCAGTTCTTC. Translating it yields CASSVDRGEQFF.

The sample holds many counts of this clonotype. V and J are TRBV20-1 and TRBJ2-7; 8 positions match TRBD2. Germline assignment: CDR1 DFQATT and CDR2 SNEGSKA (reference sequence). The CDR3 consists of 12 residues. Trimming removed 5 bases from V and 6 bases from J; junction bases left unmatched: 6. The CDR3 sequence: CSASGTSLEQYF. DNA of the CDR3: TGCAGTGCTTCCGGGACTAGTCTCGAGCAGTACTTC.

The chain employs TRBV5-1 and TRBJ2-2; 7 nucleotides line up with TRBD1. J lost 2 bases, V lost 5 bases, and 9 bases had no gene match. The CDR3 sequence is 16 residues long. Germline-derived CDR1 and CDR2 are SGHRS and YFSETQ. CDR3 bases: TGCGCCAGCAGGAAACCCGGGACAGAAAACACCGGGGAGCTGTTTTTT. As protein: CASRKPGTENTGELFF.

The chain uses TRBV7-6 and TRBJ1-6; a possible D gene is TRBD1 (5 bases). Germline assignment: CDR1 SGHVS and CDR2 FNYEAQ. This CDR3 has 17 residues. V dropped 0 bases and J dropped 8 bases, with 17 bases sitting between them. CDR3 nucleotide sequence: TGTGCCAGCAGCTTAGCCCCCCCGGGGGTGGGGGATTCACCCCTCCACTTT. Translation gives CASSLAPPGVGDSPLHF.

The table lists this clonotype with many counts. V gene TRBV29-1 combines with J gene TRBJ2-7; TRBD2 agrees at 12 bases. V was pared by 8 bases and J by 5 bases, with 4 bases of the junction left unmatched. Per the germline V gene, CDR1 is SQVTM and CDR2 is ANQGSEA. This CDR3 has 12 amino acids. The CDR3 here is CSFWTSGDEQYF. The CDR3 region has the DNA TGCAGCTTTTGGACTAGCGGGGACGAGCAGTACTTC.

A few counts support this clonotype. This rearrangement joins TRBV7-6 to TRBJ2-7; the D gene is possibly TRBD1 (5 bases). V was pared by 3 bases and J by 3 bases, with 12 bases between. The CDR3 loop spans 14 amino acids. The germline CDR1 and CDR2 sequences are SGHVS and FNYEAQ. CDR3 sequence (DNA): TGTGCCAGCAGCTTCAGGGCGCAAAGCTACGAGCAGTACTTC. Protein sequence: CASSFRAQSYEQYF.

This clonotype showed up many times. The chain couples TRBV2 to TRBJ1-1; TRBD1 aligns across 10 bases. Per the germline V gene, CDR1 is SNHLY and CDR2 is FYNNEI. The CDR3 consists of 15 residues. V was clipped by 7 bases and J by 6 bases; unmatched bases: 11. CDR3 in amino acids: CASIPTGTGVAEAFF. CDR3 DNA sequence: TGTGCCAGCATTCCTACCGGGACAGGGGTTGCTGAAGCTTTCTTT.

This clonotype was observed many times. This chain connects TRBV24-1 to TRBJ2-1; 11 bases are shared with TRBD1. The CDR3 is 14 residues long. The V gene end was trimmed by 4 bases and the J gene end by 10 bases; junction bases not matched to a gene: 5. Germline CDR1 reads KGHDR; CDR2 reads SFDVKD. CDR3 sequence (DNA): TGTGCCACCAGTGACTGGACAGGGGGCTTAGAGCAGTTCTTC. Amino acid sequence: CATSDWTGGLEQFF.

This clonotype was found many times. The chain carries TRBV7-9 and TRBJ1-3; unclear D gene. The CDR3 has 13 residues. Trimming stripped 6 bases from V and 6 bases from J, with 12 bases between. Germline V gene sequence: CDR1 SEHNR, CDR2 FQNEAQ (reference sequence). The CDR3 DNA sequence: TGTGCCAGCAGGTCAGGAACCGAAAACACCATATATTTT. This sequence encodes CASRSGTENTIYF.